Listed here are 3 T cell receptor beta chains from one sample, sequenced in a study of post-analysis software for immune sequencing data. The TCR beta cDNA libraries contained unique molecular identifiers. A single record per CDR3 protein comes from TCRdb applying MiXCR to the PCR reads. Of 450,000 to 650,000 distinct CDR3 sequences in the sample, roughly 46% were seen once. General study results and limits: Relative to controls, patients had about 5 TRBV segments at higher frequency, with TRBV5-6, TRBV5-1 and TRBV20-1 among these.

These receptors are not linked to any known antigen. Sequences were obtained from blood. The receptors stem from a girl between 5 and 17 years old with multiple sclerosis.

This chain joins TRBV5-1 and TRBJ1-2; 11 bases map to TRBD1. The CDR3 sequence is 14 residues long. V trimming: 4 bases; J trimming: 6 bases; junction bases outside the gene matches: 5. The germline V gene encodes CDR1 SGHRS and CDR2 YFSETQ. Here the CDR3 reads CASSEGQGVDGYTF. CDR3 DNA: TGCGCCAGCAGCGAGGGACAGGGGGTAGATGGCTACACCTTC.

This clonotype was seen a handful of times. This sequence joins TRBV24-1 and TRBJ2-1; TRBD1 is a possible D gene (6 bases). There are 12 residues in the CDR3. V dropped 7 bases and J dropped 3 bases, with 6 bases sitting between them. Germline V lookup: CDR1 KGHDR, CDR2 SFDVKD. The CDR3 DNA is TGTGCCACCAGGGACAGCTACAATGAGCAGTTCTTC. It codes for CATRDSYNEQFF.

The gene calls are TRBV5-6 and TRBJ1-6; D gene uncertain. The germline CDR1 and CDR2 sequences are SGHDT and YYEEEE. This CDR3 has 15 amino acids. V lost 0 bases and J lost 7, with 11 bases in between. CDR3 in amino acids: CASSLDGMLNSPLHF. The CDR3 DNA is TGTGCCAGCAGCTTGGATGGCATGTTAAATTCACCCCTCCACTTT.